The entry that follows covers one TCR beta chain sequence. Its antigen is not known. Data came from immunoSEQ multiplex PCR; TCRdb stores just in-frame clones and leaves some out. The sample has roughly 1.5 million clones, about 98% seen once. V was cut by 3 bases and J by 1 base, with 15 bases left in between. CDR1 is MDHEN and CDR2 is SYDVKM in the germline V gene. The CDR3 contains 16 residues. CD45RA+ naive and CD45RA-negative memory subsets were separated from CD4+ cells. The sample originates from a study of shared clonotypes between healthy human individuals. Findings and caveats of the study: Naive CD4 clonotypes were shared across a handful of donors at approximately 5.3%. In contrast to clonotypes shared by all four donors, non-shared clonotypes had lower generation probabilities.

This clonotype was obtained from a man aged 25-40 years in good health. J is TRBJ1-1 and V is TRBV28, with D possibly TRBD1 on 5 matching bases. Sequenced material: naive CD4+ T cells sorted from blood. Sample subset: CD45RA+ positively selected. The CDR3 nucleotides are TGTGCCAGCAGTTTCGCGAGGGGCCTTTCGAACACTGAAGCTTTCTTT. It codes for CASSFARGLSNTEAFF.